The T cell receptor (beta chain) described here comes from a study of T cells in Graves' hyperthyroidism and ophthalmopathy. Patients having uncontrolled infection, another autoimmune disease, pregnancy or lactation were not included. Diagnoses rested on clinical symptoms, serum thyroxine and TRAb, thyroid ultrasound and orbital computed tomography. This CDR3 region has 17 residues. V gave up 6 bases and J gave up 7 bases; unmatched junction bases: 17. Germline V gene data show CDR1 as SEHNR and CDR2 as FQNEAQ (reference sequence). RNA transcripts yielded amplified TCR beta CDR3 regions. Researchers ran a first-round RT-PCR on the TCR CDR3 using the HTBI primer set. TCRdb recomputed calls from the multiplex PCR reads with MiXCR, one row per CDR3 protein. The sample lists hundreds of thousands of distinct CDR3 sequences, 45% occurring once. Overall study findings and caveats: Researchers found most expanded thyroid clonotypes above 0.001 in blood as well.

The table lists this clonotype with a few counts. Antigen unknown. The source material was peripheral blood or thyroid tissue (not recorded which). The chain carries TRBV7-9 and TRBJ2-7, with 11 bases that match TRBD1. The sequence derives from an adult man with Graves' disease, either hyperthyroidism or ophthalmopathy (not recorded which). This chain's CDR3 is CASRTETPGQGDGEQYF. DNA for the CDR3: TGTGCCAGCAGAACCGAAACCCCGGGACAGGGGGACGGAGAGCAGTACTTC. The whole variable domain, remainder taken from reference TRBV7-9 and TRBJ2-7, is DTGVSQNPRHKITKRGQNVTFRCDPISEHNRLYWYRQTLGQGPEFLTYFQNEAQLEKSRLLSDRFSAERPKGSFSTLEIQRTEQGDSAMYLCASRTETPGQGDGEQYFGPGTRLTVT.